This paragraph reports one T cell receptor (beta chain). Its antigen is currently not known. No qualities accompany the bases; no much larger clone lies one base away. From its cysteine to its phenylalanine, the CDR3 spans 16 amino acids. This entry keeps only the CDR3 DNA: 48 bases, framed from base 1. V is clipped by 5 bases and J by 1 base, and the sequence between their germline boundaries is 17 bases long. As encoded in the germline V gene, CDR1 is SGHVS while CDR2 is FQNEAQ. The data stem from a study of blood T cell repertoires in COVID-19 (TCRdb year 2020). Concerning the study at large: The collaborator samples originated in the United States, Italy and Spain and spanned the acute and convalescent phases of COVID-19. Samples came from the ongoing ImmuneRACE study (first 160 participants) plus 1,254 subjects from 6 global collaborators. Deeply sampled blood TCRbeta repertoires from subjects exposed to, actively infected with, or recovered from COVID-19 were included in the dataset. The repertoires were released in a freely available public database meant as a resource for research on the immune response to SARS-CoV-2. The prospective study material was composed of cDNA or gDNA derived from T cells, B-cell-depleted T cells, or PBMCs. Where available, HLA class I and class II types were obtained from metadata supplied by the sample provider rather than from assay-based typing. The sample metadata nearly always contained a de-identified subject ID, COVID-19 status, age in years and sex. The paper's findings and limits, for the study overall: The amount of clinical and demographic metadata varied by source and participant and was provided uncurated.

Enrolling through a virtual design, the prospective study's participants ranged in age from roughly 18 to 95 years and lived across about two dozen United States geographic areas. In the prospective study, participants were assigned to cohorts based on the clinical history participants reported in a screening survey and a study questionnaire. ImmuneRACE Cohort 3 recovered participants were defined by two consecutive negative NP/OP PCR tests, healthcare professional clearance, or symptom resolution. In the prospective study, mobile phlebotomists collected whole blood, serum and a nasopharyngeal or oropharyngeal swab from each participant. Over a roughly 2-month period, participants in the prospective study had the option of providing additional blood draws and questionnaires. Before DNA extraction, blood samples from the prospective study were shipped at room temperature or frozen. TCRbeta CDR3 regions were amplified from genomic DNA by means of the immunoSEQ Assay, a bias-controlled multiplex PCR. The authors' pipeline ran thus. Within the assay, amplification of reference gene primers was used to estimate how many nucleated cells each sample contained. To quantify the absolute abundance of each unique TCRbeta CDR3 rearrangement, sequence reads were collapsed and filtered. For each sample, productive Simpson clonality was calculated as the square root of Simpson's diversity index over productive rearrangements. What TCRdb holds here is the immuneACCESS table cut down to in-frame rearrangements. Part of the clones is not present; checked against another copy, under half of the missing clones reflect an unresolved V gene, and the others are unexplained. V and J calls and clone size are as listed in that table; D and trimming were resolved from the DNA. Present in this sample are a few hundred thousand clones, 70% to 90% of which were seen just once. Clones ranked in the top ten supply approximately 5% of the sample.

The V gene is TRBV7-8 and the J gene is TRBJ1-1, with the identity of the D gene unclear. Sequencing was done on a sample of PBMCs or T cells enriched from blood (not recorded which). This receptor was obtained from a woman under 40 who had recovered from COVID-19. This receptor carries the CDR3 CASSPLQGLQNTEAFF. The DNA is as follows: TGTGCCAGCAGCCCTCTTCAAGGACTGCAGAACACTGAAGCTTTCTTT. Supplemented by the reference TRBV7-8 and TRBJ1-1 proteins around the CDR3, the complete variable domain is GAGVSQSPRYKVAKRGQDVALRCDPISGHVSLFWYQQALGQGPEFLTYFQNEAQLDKSGLPSDRFFAERPEGSVSTLKIQRTQQEDSAVYLCASSPLQGLQNTEAFFGQGTRLTVV.